The 28 T cell receptor beta chains in this list originate from one sample, sequenced in a study of blood T cell repertoires in COVID-19. Clones were sequenced by immunoSEQ multiplex PCR, and TCRdb holds only the in-frame ones, with some missing. The sample gives roughly 150,000 clones, 60% to 80% of which show up once; 7% to 9% is in the top ten. The sequenced material came from peripheral blood. The receptors here all came from a man between 50 and 59 years old with active or convalescent COVID-19.

The chain joins TRBV19 to TRBJ2-7, with 9 nucleotides matching TRBD2. The germline V gene encodes CDR1 LNHDA and CDR2 SQIVND (reference sequence). After removal of 6 bases from V and 3 bases from J, the junction contained 24 bases not matched to a gene. The CDR3 contains 20 residues. The CDR3 DNA is TGTGCCAGTAGAACTGGACGGTTTGGAAGGCGGGAGGGCACGAACTACGAGCAGTACTTC. Its protein product is CASRTGRFGRREGTNYEQYF.

This clone was seen at least ten times. The J gene is TRBJ2-5, the V gene TRBV2, with a weak D call TRBD2 (5 bases). In germline, CDR1 is SNHLY, CDR2 FYNNEI. The CDR3 sequence is 13 residues long. The V and J ends lost 4 bases and 7 bases respectively, with 13 bases between them. CDR3 coding DNA: TGTGCCAGCAGTGGAGGGATAGGTGGGACCCAGTACTTC. It specifies CASSGGIGGTQYF.

The chain employs TRBV11-3 and TRBJ1-1; unclear D gene. The CDR3 totals 14 residues. V was clipped by 0 bases and J by 5 bases, with 10 bases between them. Germline CDR1 SGHNT, CDR2 YENEEA. CDR3 nucleotides: TGTGCCAGCAGCTTAGAAGAGCGGGGAACTGAAGCTTTCTTT. Its protein is CASSLEERGTEAFF. The entire variable domain, with the rest obtained from reference TRBV11-3 and TRBJ1-1, is as follows: EAGVVQSPRYKIIEKKQPVAFWCNPISGHNTLYWYLQNLGQGPELLIRYENEEAVDDSQLPKDRFSAERLKGVDSTLKIQPAELGDSAVYLCASSLEERGTEAFFGQGTRLTVV.

This sequence joins TRBV29-1 and TRBJ2-2; 11 bases map to TRBD2. After removal of 4 bases from V and 4 bases from J, the junction contained 8 bases not matched to a gene. The CDR3 consists of 16 residues. Germline V gene data show CDR1 as SQVTM and CDR2 as ANQGSEA. The CDR3 region is CSVGPGTSGFTGELFF. Here the CDR3 DNA reads TGCAGCGTTGGGCCAGGGACTAGCGGATTCACCGGGGAGCTGTTTTTT.

The chain links TRBV29-1 to TRBJ1-1, with D perhaps matching TRBD1 (6 bases). This CDR3 has 15 amino acids. V lost 7 bases, J lost 0 bases, and 18 bases lay in between. Germline lookup yields CDR1 SQVTM and CDR2 ANQGSEA. The CDR3 bases are TGCAGCGCCCGGGGGGGGGCGGCTATGAACACTGAAGCTTTCTTT. Its protein product is CSARGGAAMNTEAFF.

Points on this clone: Other DNA sequences in this sample translate to the same CDR3. The V gene is TRBV5-1, the J gene TRBJ1-1, with 9 bases identical to TRBD1. The CDR3 contains 14 residues. Germline-derived CDR1 and CDR2 are SGHRS and YFSETQ. V was clipped by 2 bases and J by 5 bases; unmatched bases: 4. The chain's CDR3 is CASSLDRGGTEAFF. The CDR3 region has the DNA TGCGCCAGCAGCTTAGACAGGGGGGGAACTGAAGCTTTCTTT. Based on the CDR3 plus reference TRBV5-1 and TRBJ1-1, the full variable domain is KAGVTQTPRYLIKTRGQQVTLSCSPISGHRSVSWYQQTPGQGLQFLFEYFSETQRNKGNFPGRFSGRQFSNSRSEMNVSTLELGDSALYLCASSLDRGGTEAFFGQGTRLTVV.

The rearrangement links TRBV11-3 to TRBJ2-2; 11 nucleotides align to TRBD1. The CDR3 has 15 residues. V shed 6 bases, J shed 4 bases, and the junction held 4 bases outside the gene matches. Germline V gives CDR1 SGHNT, CDR2 YENEEA. CDR3 in amino acids: CASRLGTGGTGELFF. For the CDR3, the DNA is TGTGCCAGCAGACTAGGGACAGGGGGCACCGGGGAGCTGTTTTTT.

This chain connects TRBV18 to TRBJ1-4; TRBD1 might be the D (6 bases). The CDR3 is made up of 15 amino acids. V was cut by 2 bases and J by 6 bases, with 13 bases left in between. Germline V gene data show CDR1 as KGHSH and CDR2 as LQKENI. The CDR3 DNA reads as TGTGCCAGCTCACCAGGCGGGGGCGCAGATGAAAAACTGTTTTTT. Its translation: CASSPGGGADEKLFF.

This clone appeared a single time. The chain is built from TRBV24-1 and TRBJ2-2, with D perhaps matching TRBD1 (6 bases). Looked up from germline, CDR1 is KGHDR and CDR2 is SFDVKD. Trimming removed 3 bases at V and 1 base at J, with 14 bases between. The CDR3 loop spans 17 amino acids. The CDR3 loop reads CATSDPTWTENTGELFF. The CDR3 bases are TGTGCCACCAGTGATCCAACCTGGACAGAGAACACCGGGGAGCTGTTTTTT.

This chain connects TRBV7-6 to TRBJ1-6, with 7 positions matching TRBD1. The CDR3 is made up of 13 amino acids. The V gene's germline CDR1 is SGHVS and CDR2 FNYEAQ. V gave up 4 bases and J gave up 9 bases; unmatched junction bases: 3. DNA of the CDR3: TGTGCCAGCAGCTCCCCAGGGGGTTCACCCCTCCACTTT. Its translation is CASSSPGGSPLHF.

This chain uses TRBV7-9 with TRBJ2-3; maybe TRBD2 (6 bases). The germline V gene encodes CDR1 SEHNR and CDR2 FQNEAQ (reference sequence). The CDR3 totals 18 residues. V was pared by 4 bases and J by 6 bases, with 26 bases between. CDR3 amino acids: CASSSDRSRVYRGDTQYF. CDR3 nucleotide sequence: TGTGCCAGCAGCTCTGACCGATCCCGTGTGTACCGGGGGGATACGCAGTATTTT. Variable domain in full (rest from reference TRBV7-9 and TRBJ2-3): DTGVSQNPRHKITKRGQNVTFRCDPISEHNRLYWYRQTLGQGPEFLTYFQNEAQLEKSRLLSDRFSAERPKGSFSTLEIQRTEQGDSAMYLCASSSDRSRVYRGDTQYFGPGTRLTVL.

The chain recombines TRBV5-1 with TRBJ1-6; D is possibly TRBD1 (5 bases). The CDR3 totals 16 residues. V gave up 0 bases and J gave up 3 bases, with 10 bases separating them. Germline CDR1 and CDR2: SGHRS and YFSETQ. The DNA of the CDR3 is TGCGCCAGCAGCTTGGTCGGGGGAGGCTATAATTCACCCCTCCACTTT. Translated: CASSLVGGGYNSPLHF.

Here the CDR3 DNA reads TGTGCCAGCAGTTTTCTAGCGGGAACGTCAGGGGAGCAGTACTTC. Amino acid sequence: CASSFLAGTSGEQYF. V is TRBV5-8 and J is TRBJ2-7, with 9 bases matching TRBD2. Germline-derived CDR1 and CDR2 are SGHTS and YDEGEE. With 5 bases clipped from V and 7 bases from J, the junction kept 13 bases outside the gene matches. The CDR3 runs to 15 residues.

The rearrangement uses TRBV7-8 and TRBJ1-1; TRBD1 is a possible D gene (6 bases). Between the trimmed V and J ends, which lost 1 base and 5 bases, there was a span of 23 bases. The germline V gene has CDR1 SGHVS and CDR2 FQNEAQ. This CDR3 is built from 18 residues. DNA of the CDR3: TGTGCCAGCAGCTTAGATTTGATTGGGGGGGCAAGATCTACTGAAGCTTTCTTT. This gives the protein CASSLDLIGGARSTEAFF. Filled out from reference TRBV7-8 and TRBJ1-1, the complete variable domain reads GAGVSQSPRYKVAKRGQDVALRCDPISGHVSLFWYQQALGQGPEFLTYFQNEAQLDKSGLPSDRFFAERPEGSVSTLKIQRTQQEDSAVYLCASSLDLIGGARSTEAFFGQGTRLTVV.

About this clone: This sequence may be a read error, since a much larger clone differs from it by one base. The gene calls are TRBV27 and TRBJ1-6; 9 nucleotides line up with TRBD1. Germline CDR1 reads MNHEY; CDR2 reads SMNVEV (reference sequence). V dropped 4 bases and J dropped 7; count of bases not matched to a gene: 2. The CDR3 spans 14 residues. The CDR3: CASSSGQGNSPLHF. The CDR3 bases are TGTGCCAGCAGTTCGGGACAGGGAAATTCACCCCTCCACTTT.

This clone was counted a single time. This sequence joins TRBV28 and TRBJ1-2; D remains unclear. The germline V and J ends were trimmed by 3 bases and 5 bases, with 7 bases remaining between them. Germline assignment: CDR1 MDHEN and CDR2 SYDVKM. This CDR3 region has 12 residues. Here the CDR3 reads CASSFLYYGYTF. The CDR3 DNA reads as TGTGCCAGCAGTTTCTTATATTATGGCTACACCTTC.

The chain has TRBV28 and TRBJ1-2; D gene uncertain. The CDR3 contains 15 residues. V was trimmed by 1 base and J by 6 bases, leaving 15 bases between them. Germline loops: CDR1 MDHEN, CDR2 SYDVKM. The CDR3 bases are TGTGCCAGCAGTTTATCCCGGGTCAACGTCCATGGCTACACCTTC. This encodes CASSLSRVNVHGYTF.

The V call is TRBV3-1 (or the pseudogene TRBV3-2), the J call TRBJ1-2; D remains ambiguous. Germline V lookup: CDR1 LGHDT, CDR2 YNNKEL (reference sequence). The V end lost 0 bases, the J end lost 1 base, and 15 bases lay between the germline ends. This CDR3 region has 17 residues. CDR3 amino acids: CASSQDSRVGVNYGYTF. CDR3 in DNA: TGTGCCAGCAGCCAAGATTCGAGGGTGGGAGTTAACTATGGCTACACCTTC.

This clone was counted once. The J gene is TRBJ2-3, the V gene TRBV11-1; 8 bases match TRBD2. CDR3 length: 16 residues. Germline CDR1 is SGHAT and CDR2 is FQDESV (reference sequence). Trimming cost V 3 bases and J 2 bases; bases outside gene matches: 7. The CDR3 sequence is CASSFRVAGSTDTQYF. The CDR3 DNA sequence: TGTGCCAGCAGCTTTCGGGTAGCGGGATCCACAGATACGCAGTATTTT.

The chain carries TRBV15 and TRBJ2-7; 7 bases align to TRBD1. CDR3 size: 14 residues. Germline trimming cut 1 base from V and 4 bases from J; bases unmatched to any gene: 4. Germline CDR1 reads LNHNV; CDR2 reads YYDKDF (reference sequence). The CDR3 sequence: CATSRARQGYEQYF. The CDR3 DNA follows: TGTGCCACCAGCAGAGCTCGACAGGGTTACGAGCAGTACTTC.

This clone was counted a single time. This rearrangement joins TRBV7-9 to TRBJ1-1; 7 bases line up with TRBD1. Germline assignment: CDR1 SEHNR and CDR2 FQNEAQ (reference sequence). The V gene end was trimmed by 5 bases and the J gene end by 2 bases; junction bases not matched to a gene: 8. This CDR3 spans 15 amino acids. The CDR3 spells CASSPGGGGNTEAFF. Written as DNA, the CDR3 is TGTGCCAGCAGCCCTGGCGGAGGGGGCAACACTGAAGCTTTCTTT.

Here the CDR3 DNA reads TGTGCCTCCAAAAAGTTGACTCCAGCGGGAGGGACCGGGGAGCTGTTTTTT. Protein: CASKKLTPAGGTGELFF. The rearrangement links TRBV21-1 to TRBJ2-2; no check of the table's D call, TRBD2, against the DNA was made. TRBV21-1 is shown as a pseudogene. This CDR3 region has 17 residues.

The chain has TRBV2 and TRBJ2-5; D unclear. The CDR3 consists of 12 residues. Deletions cut 7 bases from V and 4 bases from J, with 10 bases between. From germline, CDR1 is SNHLY and CDR2 FYNNEI. As DNA, the CDR3 is TGTGCCAGCACTAGGAGAGGAGAGACCCAGTACTTC. This sequence encodes CASTRRGETQYF.

This chain connects TRBV19 to TRBJ1-2, with a weak D call TRBD1 (6 bases). Germline loops: CDR1 LNHDA, CDR2 SQIVND (reference sequence). The CDR3 has 13 amino acids. Trimming removed 5 bases from V and 8 bases from J, with 15 bases in between. The CDR3 DNA follows: TGTGCCAGTAGTTCGCCAGGGGTGGAGGGCTACACCTTC. Translating gives CASSSPGVEGYTF.

The V and J genes are TRBV10-3 and TRBJ2-2; 8 nucleotides align to TRBD2. CDR3 length: 16 amino acids. Germline V gene sequence: CDR1 ENHRY, CDR2 SYGVKD. V shed 0 bases and J 1 base; nucleotides not matched to a gene: 1. CDR3 sequence: CAISESAGGNTGELFF. The CDR3 nucleotides read TGTGCCATCAGTGAGTCTGCGGGAGGGAACACCGGGGAGCTGTTTTTT.

The chain combines TRBV3-1 (or the pseudogene TRBV3-2) with TRBJ2-1; 8 nucleotides line up with TRBD2. The CDR3 is made up of 16 amino acids. The V and J ends lost 0 bases and 4 bases, in that order; junction bases with no gene match: 5. Germline CDR1 and CDR2: LGHDT and YNNKEL (reference sequence). CDR3 sequence (DNA): TGTGCCAGCAGCCAAGATCAAGGACTAGCTTACAATGAGCAGTTCTTC. This encodes CASSQDQGLAYNEQFF.

V gene TRBV3-1 (or the pseudogene TRBV3-2) combines with J gene TRBJ2-2; D is possibly TRBD1 (5 bases). Between the trimmed V and J ends, which lost 1 base and 1 base, there was a span of 13 bases. The CDR3 loop spans 17 amino acids. The germline CDR1 and CDR2 sequences are LGHDT and YNNKEL (reference sequence). CDR3 sequence reads: CASSQVGGRVNTGELFF. The CDR3 DNA reads TGTGCCAGCAGCCAAGTTGGCGGCAGGGTGAACACCGGGGAGCTGTTTTTT.

The chain is built from TRBV7-3 and TRBJ2-1; 9 bases align to TRBD2. V gave up 0 bases and J gave up 7 bases; unmatched junction bases: 4. The CDR3 contains 15 residues. The germline gives CDR1 SGHTA, CDR2 FQGTGA. Written as DNA, the CDR3 is TGTGCCAGCAGCTTAACTGGCGGGAGGGGTAATGAGCAGTTCTTC. Translating it yields CASSLTGGRGNEQFF.